The 26 T cell receptor beta chains presented below share a single source sample, sequenced in a study of cytomegalovirus exposure and HLA in healthy donors. The PCR employed 60 Vbeta primers together with 13 Jbeta primers. Repertoires were generated with immunoSEQ multiplex PCR, while TCRdb's copy carries only in-frame clones and drops some. The sample lists tens of thousands of clones, about 70% occurring once. The sample taken for sequencing was PBMCs. The receptors were sampled from a woman in her fifties or sixties in good health and CMV-seropositive.

The chain carries TRBV5-1 and TRBJ2-7; D call uncertain. V gave up 3 bases and J gave up 1 base, with 11 bases separating them. From germline, CDR1 is SGHRS and CDR2 YFSETQ. The CDR3 length is 14 residues. DNA of the CDR3: TGCGCCAGCAGCTACGCAGGTGGGTCCTACGAGCAGTACTTC. Protein sequence: CASSYAGGSYEQYF.

On this clone: This same CDR3 is encoded by further DNA sequences in the sample. CDR3 region: CASSDSGGTDTQYF. In nucleotides, the CDR3 is TGTGCCAGCAGTGACTCCGGGGGCACAGATACGCAGTATTTT. V is TRBV6-4 and J is TRBJ2-3; possibly TRBD2 for D (5 bases). Trimming took 0 bases from V and 1 from J, leaving 5 bases between them. The CDR3 consists of 14 residues. Germline V lookup: CDR1 MRHNA, CDR2 SNTAGT.

CDR3 nucleotide sequence: TGTGCCAGCAGCTTATCGACAGCTGGAAACACCATATATTTT. Translation gives CASSLSTAGNTIYF. The chain links TRBV7-6 to TRBJ1-3, with a tentative D call TRBD1 (5 bases). The CDR3 loop spans 14 amino acids. CDR1 and CDR2 from the germline V gene are SGHVS and FNYEAQ. The V end lost 2 bases, the J end lost 2 bases, and 7 bases lay between the germline ends.

The chain couples TRBV2 to TRBJ2-7; D may be TRBD2 (6 bases). V dropped 5 bases and J dropped 3 bases, with 8 bases sitting between them. The CDR3 is 12 amino acids. Germline CDR1 is SNHLY and CDR2 is FYNNEI. The DNA of the CDR3 is TGTGCCAGCAGTACGGGACTCTACGAGCAGTACTTC. Its translation is CASSTGLYEQYF.

The chain employs TRBV11-2 and TRBJ1-2; tentative D call: TRBD1 (5 bases). The V gene's germline CDR1 is SGHAT and CDR2 FQNNGV. V lost 4 bases, J lost 8 bases, and 8 bases lay in between. The CDR3 spans 11 residues. Written as DNA, the CDR3 is TGTGCCAGCAGCTCAGGGATCGGCTACACCTTC. Translated: CASSSGIGYTF. Supplemented by reference TRBV11-2 and TRBJ1-2, the full variable domain reads EAGVAQSPRYKIIEKRQSVAFWCNPISGHATLYWYQQILGQGPKLLIQFQNNGVVDDSQLPKDRFSAERLKGVDSTLKIQPAKLEDSAVYLCASSSGIGYTFGSGTRLTVV.

The rearrangement uses TRBV27 and TRBJ2-1, with a tentative D call TRBD2 (5 bases). Germline lookup yields CDR1 MNHEY and CDR2 SMNVEV (reference sequence). CDR3 size: 12 residues. Trimming stripped 6 bases from V and 3 bases from J, with 6 bases between. For the CDR3, the DNA is TGTGCCAGCAGCGGGGACTACAATGAGCAGTTCTTC. Residues: CASSGDYNEQFF.

V and J are TRBV9 and TRBJ2-7, with D possibly matching TRBD2 (5 bases). The CDR3 runs 14 residues. Per germline, CDR1 SGDLS and CDR2 YYNGEE. The V and J ends lost 0 bases and 3 bases respectively, with 10 bases between them. The CDR3 sequence is CASSVVDGDYEQYF. The CDR3 DNA reads TGTGCCAGCAGCGTAGTCGACGGGGACTACGAGCAGTACTTC.

This clone was observed a few times. CDR3 sequence: CASSRGNPNIQYF. In nucleotides, the CDR3 is TGTGCCAGCAGCCGAGGGAACCCAAACATTCAGTACTTC. This rearrangement joins TRBV13 to TRBJ2-4, with D perhaps matching TRBD2 (5 bases). The germline CDR1 and CDR2 sequences are PRHDT and FYEKMQ (reference sequence). This CDR3 comprises 13 residues. The ends were cut back, 5 bases at V and 6 bases at J, with 11 bases in the middle.

V is TRBV7-2 and J is TRBJ1-1; D is ambiguous. V was cut by 2 bases and J by 1 base, with 5 bases left in between. Looked up from germline, CDR1 is SGHTA and CDR2 is FQGNSA. The CDR3 loop spans 13 amino acids. The CDR3 protein is CASSLTQNTEAFF. Written as DNA, the CDR3 is TGTGCCAGCAGCTTAACACAGAACACTGAAGCTTTCTTT.

The chain combines TRBV15 with TRBJ1-3; tentatively, D is TRBD1 (5 bases). CDR3 size: 15 residues. With 1 base removed from V and 1 base from J, the gap between germline ends came to 8 bases. Per the germline V gene, CDR1 is LNHNV and CDR2 is YYDKDF (reference sequence). The CDR3 DNA follows: TGTGCCACCAGCAGAGCTTCAGGGTCTGGAAACACCATATATTTT. Translating gives CATSRASGSGNTIYF.

Only one count was recorded for this clone. The CDR3: CASSTILTTNEKLFF. As DNA, the CDR3 is TGTGCCAGCAGCACTATACTAACAACTAATGAAAAACTGTTTTTT. The chain carries TRBV7-8 and TRBJ1-4; D is uncertain. Trimming took 5 bases from V and 0 from J, leaving 10 bases between them. Germline CDR1 reads SGHVS; CDR2 reads FQNEAQ. The CDR3 covers 15 residues.

The rearrangement links TRBV7-2 to TRBJ1-2, with 9 bases lining up with TRBD1. V trimming: 4 bases; J trimming: 4 bases; junction bases outside the gene matches: 10. This CDR3 is built from 16 residues. Germline V gives CDR1 SGHTA, CDR2 FQGNSA. CDR3 region: CASSSLFGTGTYGYTF. The CDR3 coding sequence is TGTGCCAGCAGCTCACTTTTTGGGACAGGGACCTATGGCTACACCTTC. Complete variable domain (other parts from reference TRBV7-2 and TRBJ1-2): GAGVSQSPSNKVTEKGKDVELRCDPISGHTALYWYRQSLGQGLEFLIYFQGNSAPDKSGLPSDRFSAERTGGSVSTLTIQRTQQEDSAVYLCASSSLFGTGTYGYTFGSGTRLTVV.

The chain recombines TRBV4-2 with TRBJ2-3, with D perhaps TRBD2 (5 bases). In germline, CDR1 is LGHNA, CDR2 YNFKEQ. Deletions cut 8 bases from V and 0 bases from J, with 15 bases between. CDR3 length: 15 amino acids. The CDR3 coding sequence is TGTGCCAGCTCCCCTTCGGACTTTAGCACAGATACGCAGTATTTT. It yields the protein CASSPSDFSTDTQYF.

The CDR3, as DNA: TGCGCCAGCAGCCAAGATCTGGGGGACAGCCTATACAATGAGCAGTTCTTC. Amino acid sequence: CASSQDLGDSLYNEQFF. The chain recombines TRBV4-3 with TRBJ2-1, with TRBD1 matching 7 bases. Germline CDR1 is LGHNA and CDR2 is YSLEER. The V and J ends lost 0 bases and 4 bases, in that order; junction bases with no gene match: 9. This CDR3 has 17 amino acids.

V is TRBV9 and J is TRBJ2-7; D perhaps matches TRBD2 (5 bases). Trimming took 2 bases from V and 3 from J, leaving 12 bases between them. This CDR3 spans 14 amino acids. The germline CDR1 and CDR2 sequences are SGDLS and YYNGEE. The chain's CDR3 is CASSVSPGDYEQYF. The CDR3, as DNA: TGTGCCAGCAGCGTTTCTCCCGGGGACTACGAGCAGTACTTC.

The chain recombines TRBV10-3 with TRBJ2-7; the D is unclear. Germline CDR1 is ENHRY and CDR2 is SYGVKD. The CDR3 sequence is 14 residues long. The ends were cut back, 5 bases at V and 0 bases at J, with 11 bases in the middle. The CDR3, as DNA: TGTGCCATCAGTCCACCAGGAAGCTCCTACGAGCAGTACTTC. It codes for CAISPPGSSYEQYF.

This clone was found a few times. The rearrangement links TRBV4-1 to TRBJ1-3; the D gene is possibly TRBD1 (6 bases). Germline V CDR1 and CDR2: MGHRA, YSYEKL. The germline V and J ends were trimmed by 5 bases and 8 bases, with 25 bases remaining between them. CDR3 length equals 17 residues. In nucleotides, the CDR3 is TGCGCCAGCAGCAAGGGGTCCGGGGGGCCGGTTCGGGACACCATATATTTT. Its protein product is CASSKGSGGPVRDTIYF.

This sequence joins TRBV28 and TRBJ1-1; no reliable D call. Germline assignment: CDR1 MDHEN and CDR2 SYDVKM. There are 13 residues in the CDR3. With 2 bases removed from V and 3 bases from J, the gap between germline ends came to 7 bases. The CDR3 is CASSLSRYTEAFF. The CDR3 DNA reads TGTGCCAGCAGTTTAAGCCGGTACACTGAAGCTTTCTTT.

This clone has a single count. Sequence at one end of the junction differs from germline and may be a read error. This chain uses TRBV30 with TRBJ2-1, with TRBD2 matching 12 bases. The CDR3 contains 13 residues. Germline values: CDR1 GTSNPN, CDR2 SVGIG (reference sequence). The CDR3 sequence: CARRLAGANEQFF. The CDR3, as DNA: TGTGCCCGGAGACTAGCGGGAGCAAATGAGCAGTTCTTC.

The count of this clone is one. This chain joins TRBV27 and TRBJ2-2; 9 bases line up with TRBD2. In germline, CDR1 is MNHEY, CDR2 SMNVEV (reference sequence). Germline trimming cut 4 bases from V and 6 bases from J; bases unmatched to any gene: 3. The CDR3 is made up of 14 amino acids. The CDR3 loop is CASSWAGGSGELFF. In DNA form, the CDR3 reads TGTGCCAGCAGTTGGGCGGGGGGGTCCGGGGAGCTGTTTTTT.

A few counts support this clone. The gene calls are TRBV6-1 and TRBJ2-3, with 9 bases fitting TRBD1. With 6 bases clipped from V and 1 base from J, the junction kept 5 bases outside the gene matches. The CDR3 has 15 residues. The germline V gene encodes CDR1 MNHNS and CDR2 SASEGT. This CDR3 reads CASRRGDRGTDTQYF. The CDR3 DNA sequence: TGTGCCAGCAGACGAGGGGACAGGGGCACAGATACGCAGTATTTT.

V and J are TRBV5-5 and TRBJ1-4; D may be TRBD1 (6 bases). This CDR3 comprises 15 residues. Trimming pared 2 bases from V and 6 bases from J, leaving 14 bases between. The germline gives CDR1 SGHKS, CDR2 YYEKEE (reference sequence). The CDR3 DNA follows: TGTGCCAGCAGCTTACGGGACACCATTTATGAAAAACTGTTTTTT. Its translation: CASSLRDTIYEKLFF.

As to this clone: The identical CDR3 is also encoded by other nucleotide sequences in the sample. The CDR3 sequence: CASSQDHRGRAYEQYF. CDR3 coding DNA: TGCGCCAGCAGCCAAGATCATAGGGGCAGGGCCTACGAGCAGTACTTC. This sequence joins TRBV4-3 and TRBJ2-5; a weak D match, TRBD1 (5 bases). The DNA end lines up better with TRBJ2-7; the J call may be wrong. Germline V gene data show CDR1 as LGHNA and CDR2 as YSLEER. CDR3 length: 16 amino acids.

This clone was detected a few times. V is TRBV5-5 and J is TRBJ2-2; 7 nucleotides line up with TRBD2. Germline V gene data show CDR1 as SGHKS and CDR2 as YYEKEE (reference sequence). The ends lost 5 bases at V and 6 bases at J; junction bases unmatched: 4. The CDR3 loop spans 13 amino acids. Here the CDR3 reads CASRTGLAGELFF. The CDR3 bases are TGTGCCAGCAGGACTGGACTAGCCGGGGAGCTGTTTTTT.

The genes are TRBV4-1 and TRBJ2-3; D gene ambiguous. Germline V lookup: CDR1 MGHRA, CDR2 YSYEKL. V gave up 4 bases and J gave up 0 bases, with 5 bases separating them. This CDR3 contains 13 residues. CDR3 nucleotide sequence: TGCGCCAGCAGCCGCGGCAGCACAGATACGCAGTATTTT. Translation gives CASSRGSTDTQYF.

The V call is TRBV11-2, the J call TRBJ1-4, with TRBD1 as a possible D gene (5 bases). The CDR3 runs to 15 residues. Trimming pared 5 bases from V and 8 bases from J, leaving 18 bases between. CDR1 is SGHAT and CDR2 is FQNNGV in the germline V gene. The CDR3 sequence is CASSTEDNYLEKLFF. CDR3 nucleotides: TGTGCCAGCAGCACCGAGGACAACTATTTGGAAAAACTGTTTTTT.